These T cell receptor beta chains were read from a single sample in a study of cytomegalovirus exposure and HLA in healthy donors. Repertoires were generated with immunoSEQ multiplex PCR, while TCRdb's copy carries only in-frame clones and drops some. The table has around 250,000 clones, over 70% seen once. The sequenced sample was PBMCs. The receptor source for this set is a woman aged 60-75 years in good health and CMV-seropositive. The CDR3 runs from the conserved cysteine through the conserved F or W. D genes are given only for firm matches. Only part of the rows carry a size: once, few, many, or a class if the clone is expanded.

TRBV29-1	TRBJ2-5	TRBD1	-	TGCAGCGCCGCAGGACAGGGCGGAGAGACCCAGTACTTC	CSAAGQGGETQYF
TRBV4-1	TRBJ2-7	TRBD2	-	TGCGCCAGCAGCCAAGAGGGGGGACTAGCGGGAGGCAGTTACGAGCAGTACTTC	CASSQEGGLAGGSYEQYF
TRBV6-4	TRBJ2-6	-	-	TGTGCCAGCAGTCCCGAAGGGGGTTCTGGGGCCAACGTCCTGACTTTC	CASSPEGGSGANVLTF
TRBV5-6	TRBJ1-1	TRBD1	-	TGTGCCAGCAGCTCCTTGGGAGCCGGGACAGGGGTGGCCAACACTGAAGCTTTCTTT	CASSSLGAGTGVANTEAFF
TRBV11-3	TRBJ2-1	TRBD1	-	TGTGCCAGCAGCTTAGTAATCCAGGGGGCGTACAATGAGCAGTTCTTC	CASSLVIQGAYNEQFF
TRBV5-6	TRBJ2-2	-	-	TGTGCCAGCAGCTTCGTGGGGCACGACACCGGGGAGCTGTTTTTT	CASSFVGHDTGELFF
TRBV11-2	TRBJ2-3	TRBD1	-	TGTGCCAGCAGCACCCGGGACAGGGCTGCAGATACGCAGTATTTT	CASSTRDRAADTQYF
TRBV19	TRBJ1-1	TRBD1	once	TGTGCCAGTACTAAATGGGACAGGGACACTGAAGCTTTCTTT	CASTKWDRDTEAFF
TRBV28	TRBJ2-7	-	once	TGTGCCAGCAGCCAGAGGTACGAGCAGTACTTC	CASSQRYEQYF
TRBV2	TRBJ2-5	-	-	TGTGCCAGCAGTGATTTCGCAGGGGAAGAGACCCAGTACTTC	CASSDFAGEETQYF
TRBV7-9	TRBJ1-4	-	-	TGTGCCAGCAGCTTAATTTACAGGGCTAATGAAAAACTGTTTTTT	CASSLIYRANEKLFF
TRBV18	TRBJ2-5	TRBD2	-	TGTGCCAGCTCACCAACGTGGACTAGCGTGAGAGAGACCCAGTACTTC	CASSPTWTSVRETQYF
TRBV7-8	TRBJ2-1	-	-	TGTGCCAGCAATCCCATCGCAGGGGCGCAGTTCTTC	CASNPIAGAQFF
TRBV5-5	TRBJ2-3	TRBD2	few	TGTGCCAGCAGCTTACAACTAGCGCCGAGCACAGATACGCAGTATTTT	CASSLQLAPSTDTQYF
TRBV5-1	TRBJ2-1	TRBD2	-	TGCGCCAGCAGCCAACTAGGCGGGACTAGCGGGAGGAGGACCTACAATGAGCAGTTCTTC	CASSQLGGTSGRRTYNEQFF
TRBV6-6	TRBJ1-1	TRBD1	-	TGTGCCAGCAGGTCCGACAGGGGGCGAACTGAAGCTTTCTTT	CASRSDRGRTEAFF
TRBV18	TRBJ1-6	-	-	TGTGCCAGCTCACCTCGTGACAGCCTTAATTCACCCCTCCACTTT	CASSPRDSLNSPLHF
TRBV6-4	TRBJ1-3	TRBD1	-	TGTGCCAGCAGTGGGAAGGACAGGTCAAAAAGGAACACCATATATTTT	CASSGKDRSKRNTIYF
TRBV10-2	TRBJ2-7	-	-	TGCGCCAGCAGTGAAAACAGGGCGAACTACGAGCAGTACTTC	CASSENRANYEQYF
TRBV4-1	TRBJ1-3	TRBD1	-	TGCGCCAGCAGCCAAGATCCTAGACAGGGGGCGATATCTGGAAACACCATATATTTT	CASSQDPRQGAISGNTIYF
TRBV18	TRBJ1-1	TRBD1	-	TGTGCCAGCTCACTTTCCGGGACAGGGGGGAGCACTGAAGCTTTCTTT	CASSLSGTGGSTEAFF
TRBV18	TRBJ1-1	-	once	TGTGCCAGCTCACCACCATCGGGTTTTAACACTGAAGCTTTCTTT	CASSPPSGFNTEAFF
TRBV7-2	TRBJ2-7	TRBD1	-	TGTGCCAGCAGCAGCCGGGACAGAGGCCCCTACGAGCAGTACTTC	CASSSRDRGPYEQYF
TRBV28	TRBJ1-5	-	-	TGTGCCAGCAGCCAAGGGGCATGGCAGCCCCAGCATTTT	CASSQGAWQPQHF
TRBV23-1	TRBJ1-2	-	-	TGCGCCAGCAGTCCACAGGGCTACTATGGCTACACCTTC	CASSPQGYYGYTF